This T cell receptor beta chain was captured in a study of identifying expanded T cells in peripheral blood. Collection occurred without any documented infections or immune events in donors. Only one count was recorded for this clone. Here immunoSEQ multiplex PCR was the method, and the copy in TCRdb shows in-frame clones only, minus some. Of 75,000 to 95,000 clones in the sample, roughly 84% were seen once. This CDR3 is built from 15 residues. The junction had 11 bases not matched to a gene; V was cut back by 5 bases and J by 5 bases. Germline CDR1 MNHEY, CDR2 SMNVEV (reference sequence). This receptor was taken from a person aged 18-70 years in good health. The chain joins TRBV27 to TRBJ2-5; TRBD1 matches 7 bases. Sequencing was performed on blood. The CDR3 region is CASSRKGAYSETQYF. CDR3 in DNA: TGTGCCAGCAGTAGAAAGGGGGCGTATAGTGAGACCCAGTACTTC.